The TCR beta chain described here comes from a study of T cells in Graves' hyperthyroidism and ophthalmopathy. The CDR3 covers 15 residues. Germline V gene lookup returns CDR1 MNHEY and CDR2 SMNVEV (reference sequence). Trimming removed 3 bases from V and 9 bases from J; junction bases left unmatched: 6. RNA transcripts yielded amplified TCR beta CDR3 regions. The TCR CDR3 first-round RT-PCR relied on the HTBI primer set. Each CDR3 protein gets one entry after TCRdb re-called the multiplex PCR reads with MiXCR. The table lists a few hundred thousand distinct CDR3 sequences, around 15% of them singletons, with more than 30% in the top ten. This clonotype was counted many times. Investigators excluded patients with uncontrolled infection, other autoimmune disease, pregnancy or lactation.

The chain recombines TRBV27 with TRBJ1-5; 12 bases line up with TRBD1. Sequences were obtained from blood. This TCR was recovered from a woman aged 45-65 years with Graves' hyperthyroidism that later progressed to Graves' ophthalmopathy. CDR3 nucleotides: TGTGCCAGCAGTTTGGGGACAGGGGGCGGTTGGCCCCAGCATTTT. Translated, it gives CASSLGTGGGWPQHF.